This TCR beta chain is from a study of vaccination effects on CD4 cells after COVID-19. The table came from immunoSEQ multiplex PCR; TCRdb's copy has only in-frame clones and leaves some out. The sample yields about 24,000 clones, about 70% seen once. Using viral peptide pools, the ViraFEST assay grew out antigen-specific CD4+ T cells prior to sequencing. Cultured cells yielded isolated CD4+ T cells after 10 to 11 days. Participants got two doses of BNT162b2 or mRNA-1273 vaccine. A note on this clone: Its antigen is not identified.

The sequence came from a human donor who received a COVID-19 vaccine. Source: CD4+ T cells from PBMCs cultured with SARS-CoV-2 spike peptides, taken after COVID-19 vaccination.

The CDR3 DNA follows: TGTGCCAGCAGCGTAGGAGTGGGCGGGGTATTGAACAATGAGCAGTTCTTC. Amino acid sequence: CASSVGVGGVLNNEQFF. This chain connects TRBV9 to TRBJ2-1, with D possibly TRBD2 on 6 matching bases. Germline lookup yields CDR1 SGDLS and CDR2 YYNGEE. V was trimmed by 0 bases and J by 5 bases, leaving 18 bases between them. This CDR3 is built from 17 residues.